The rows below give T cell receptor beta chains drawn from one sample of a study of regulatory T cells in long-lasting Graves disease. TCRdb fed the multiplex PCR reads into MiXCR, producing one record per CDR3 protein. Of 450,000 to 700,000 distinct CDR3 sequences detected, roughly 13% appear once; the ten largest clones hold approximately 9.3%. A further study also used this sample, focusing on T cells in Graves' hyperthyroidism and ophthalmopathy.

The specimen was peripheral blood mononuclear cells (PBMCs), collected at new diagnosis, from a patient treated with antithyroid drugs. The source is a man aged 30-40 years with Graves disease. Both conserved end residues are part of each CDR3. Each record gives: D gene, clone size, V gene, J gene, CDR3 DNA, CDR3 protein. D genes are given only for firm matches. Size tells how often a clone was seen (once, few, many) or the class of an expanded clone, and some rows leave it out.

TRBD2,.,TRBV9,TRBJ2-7,TGTGCCAGCAGCGCCACCAGACGGGGGAGGGGTGTGGAGCAGTACTTC,CASSATRRGRGVEQYF
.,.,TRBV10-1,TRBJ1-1,TGCGCCAGCAGTGAGGGGGCCATGAACACTGTAGCTTTCTTT,CASSEGAMNTVAFF
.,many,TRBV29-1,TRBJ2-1,TGCAGCGTTGGGTGGCAGTGGAATGAGCAGTTCTTC,CSVGWQWNEQFF
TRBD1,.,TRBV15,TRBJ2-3,TGTGCCACCAGCGCAGATATCCCAGGGGGTACAGATACGCAGTATTTT,CATSADIPGGTDTQYF
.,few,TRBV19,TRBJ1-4,TGTGCCAGTAGTATCTCTGGAGCTAATGAAAAACTGTTTTTT,CASSISGANEKLFF
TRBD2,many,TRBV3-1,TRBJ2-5,TGTGCCAGCAGCAACCTAGCGGGAGTGGAGACCCAGTACTTC,CASSNLAGVETQYF
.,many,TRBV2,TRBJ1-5,TGTGCCAGCAGTGCGCGGGACGCCTATCAGCCCCAGCATTTT,CASSARDAYQPQHF
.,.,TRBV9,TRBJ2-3,TGTGCCAGCAGCGTTGAGATTGCTGATACGCAGTATTTT,CASSVEIADTQYF
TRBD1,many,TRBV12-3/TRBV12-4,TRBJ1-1,TGTGCCAGCAGTTCTTCAGGGGGCTTTACTGAAGCTTTCTTT,CASSSSGGFTEAFF
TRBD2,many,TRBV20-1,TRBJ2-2,TGCAGTGCTAGAGATCGGACACTAGCGGGGACCGGGGAGCTGTTTTTT,CSARDRTLAGTGELFF
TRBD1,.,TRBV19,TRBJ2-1,TGTGCCAGTAGTAAAATCTCTTGGACAGGGGATTCCTACAATGAGCAGTTCTTC,CASSKISWTGDSYNEQFF
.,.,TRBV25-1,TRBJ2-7,TGTGCCAGCAGTGAATTAACAGGGACCCCCTACGAGCAGTACTTC,CASSELTGTPYEQYF
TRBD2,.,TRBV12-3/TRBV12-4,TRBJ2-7,TGTGCCAGCACCCTTCGGACTAGCGGGAGTCAGGACGAGCAGTACTTC,CASTLRTSGSQDEQYF
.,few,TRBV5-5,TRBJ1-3,TGTGCCAGCAGCTTGGTGGGACTGATCTCTGGAAACACCATATATTTT,CASSLVGLISGNTIYF
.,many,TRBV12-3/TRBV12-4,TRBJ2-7,TGTGCCAGCAGTTTAGGTGGGAGAGCTCAAGAGCAGTACTTC,CASSLGGRAQEQYF
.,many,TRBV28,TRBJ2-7,TGTGCCAGCAGTGGGGGGGGCCAGGCCTACGAGCAGTACTTC,CASSGGGQAYEQYF
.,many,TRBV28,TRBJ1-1,TGTGCCAGCATTGGGCCAGGCCCTATGGGGAACACTGAAGCTTTCTTT,CASIGPGPMGNTEAFF
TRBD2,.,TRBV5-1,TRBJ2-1,TGCGCCAGCAGCTGGGTTAGCGGGAGTAGAAATGAGCAGTTCTTC,CASSWVSGSRNEQFF
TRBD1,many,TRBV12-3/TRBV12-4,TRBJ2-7,TGTGCCAGCAGTAAGGGACAGATCTACGAGCAGTACTTC,CASSKGQIYEQYF
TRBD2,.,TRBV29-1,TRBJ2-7,TGCAGCGTTGAAGATGGGTCTAGCGGGAGGAGATACGAGCAGTACTTC,CSVEDGSSGRRYEQYF
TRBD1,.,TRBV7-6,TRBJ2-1,TGTGCCAGCAGCTCAAGGGACAGGGGTGACAATGAGCAGTTCTTC,CASSSRDRGDNEQFF
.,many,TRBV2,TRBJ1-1,TGTGCCAGCAAAGTGAACAGGGACACTGAAGCTTTCTTT,CASKVNRDTEAFF
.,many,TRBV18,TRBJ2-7,TGCGCCAGCAGCCGGGTAAGCTACGAGCAGTACTTC,CASSRVSYEQYF
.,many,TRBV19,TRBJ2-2,TGTGCCAGTAGCCTTGGGGGGCGCCGAACCGGGGAGCTGTTTTTT,CASSLGGRRTGELFF
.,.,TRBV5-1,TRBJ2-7,TGCGCCAGGGGGGGGGGGGGGACAGTCTCCTACGAGCAGTACTTC,CARGGGGTVSYEQYF
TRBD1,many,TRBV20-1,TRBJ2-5,TGCAGTGCTAGAGATCTCCGGGACAGGGTTGAGAACCAGTACTTC,CSARDLRDRVENQYF